This TCR beta chain was sequenced for a study of blood T cells in healthy people across ages. Sample-barcoded 5' priming and a J-beta primer mix drove a second PCR of roughly 7 to 11 cycles. Every molecule of cDNA carried a tag from a template-switch adaptor with 12 random nucleotides. TCRdb re-called the 5' RACE reads through MiXCR, storing one row per CDR3 protein. The sample lists hundreds of thousands of distinct CDR3 sequences, approximately 31% occurring once. Study-level findings and limits: PBMCs went unsorted, and a conclusive naive versus antigen-experienced comparison was therefore prevented. Higher diversity, along with more naive CD4+ cells, distinguished long-lived donors from aged donors.

For this clonotype: Its matching antigen is unknown.

For every donor, a draw yielded ten milliliters of peripheral blood. The sample comprised blood. This clonotype was sampled from a woman at least 80 years old in good health.

The DNA of the CDR3 is TGTGCCAGCAGCCTCGAGGGGAAAGCTAATGAAAAACTGTTTTTT. Translated, it gives CASSLEGKANEKLFF. The chain couples TRBV7-9 to TRBJ1-4; possibly TRBD1 for D (5 bases). Germline V lookup: CDR1 SEHNR, CDR2 FQNEAQ (reference sequence). Trimming pared 5 bases from V and 3 bases from J, leaving 13 bases between. The CDR3 has 15 amino acids.